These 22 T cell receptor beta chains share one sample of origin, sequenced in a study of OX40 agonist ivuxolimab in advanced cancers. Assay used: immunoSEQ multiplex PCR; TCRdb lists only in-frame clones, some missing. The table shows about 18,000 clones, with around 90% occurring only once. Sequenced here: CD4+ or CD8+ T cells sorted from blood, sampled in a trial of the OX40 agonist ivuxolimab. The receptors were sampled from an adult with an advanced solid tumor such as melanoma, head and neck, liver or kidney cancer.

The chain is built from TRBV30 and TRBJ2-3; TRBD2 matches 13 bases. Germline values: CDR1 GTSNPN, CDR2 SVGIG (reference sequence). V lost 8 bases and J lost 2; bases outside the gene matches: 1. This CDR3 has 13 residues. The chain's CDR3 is CAGLAGVTDTQYF. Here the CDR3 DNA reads TGTGCCGGACTAGCGGGGGTCACAGATACGCAGTATTTT. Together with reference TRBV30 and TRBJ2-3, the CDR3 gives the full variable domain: SQTIHQWPATLVQPVGSPLSLECTVEGTSNPNLYWYRQAAGRGLQLLFYSVGIGQISSEVPQNLSASRPQDRQFILSSKKLLLSDSGFYLCAGLAGVTDTQYFGPGTRLTVL.

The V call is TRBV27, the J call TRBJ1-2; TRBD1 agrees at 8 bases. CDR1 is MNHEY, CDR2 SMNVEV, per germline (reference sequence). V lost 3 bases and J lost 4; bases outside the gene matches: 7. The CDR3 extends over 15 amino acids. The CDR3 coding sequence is TGTGCCAGCAGTTTTGCGACAGGGGCCGGCTATGGCTACACCTTC. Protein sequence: CASSFATGAGYGYTF.

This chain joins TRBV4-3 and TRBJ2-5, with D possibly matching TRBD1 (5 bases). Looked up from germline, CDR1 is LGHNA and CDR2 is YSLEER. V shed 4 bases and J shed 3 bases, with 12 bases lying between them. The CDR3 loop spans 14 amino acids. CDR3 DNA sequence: TGCGCCAGCAGCCGCGGACACCCCGAAGAGACCCAGTACTTC. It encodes CASSRGHPEETQYF.

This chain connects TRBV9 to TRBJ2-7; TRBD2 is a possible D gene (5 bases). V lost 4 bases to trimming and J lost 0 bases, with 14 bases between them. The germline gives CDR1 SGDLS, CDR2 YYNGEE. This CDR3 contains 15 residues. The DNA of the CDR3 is TGTGCCAGCAGCTCCGGGCTAGCTAGCTCCTACGAGCAGTACTTC. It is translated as CASSSGLASSYEQYF.

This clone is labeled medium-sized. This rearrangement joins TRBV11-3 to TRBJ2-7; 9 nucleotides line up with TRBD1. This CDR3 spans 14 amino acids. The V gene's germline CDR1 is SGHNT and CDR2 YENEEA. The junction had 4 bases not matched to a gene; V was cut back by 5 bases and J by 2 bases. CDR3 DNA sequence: TGTGCCAGCAGCCCATGGACAGGGGCCTACGAGCAGTACTTC. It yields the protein CASSPWTGAYEQYF.

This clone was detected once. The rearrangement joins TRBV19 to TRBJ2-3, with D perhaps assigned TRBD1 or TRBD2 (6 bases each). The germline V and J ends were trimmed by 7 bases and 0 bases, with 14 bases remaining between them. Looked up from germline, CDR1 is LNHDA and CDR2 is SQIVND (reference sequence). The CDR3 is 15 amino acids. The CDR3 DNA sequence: TGTGCCAGTACCCTAGGGGGGACTAGCACAGATACGCAGTATTTT. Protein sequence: CASTLGGTSTDTQYF.

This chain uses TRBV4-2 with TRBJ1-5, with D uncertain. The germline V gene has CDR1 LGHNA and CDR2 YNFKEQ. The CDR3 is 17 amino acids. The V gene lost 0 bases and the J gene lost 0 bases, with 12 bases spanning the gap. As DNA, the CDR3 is TGTGCCAGCAGCCAAGAAAGTATTGTAAATAGCAATCAGCCCCAGCATTTT. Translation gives CASSQESIVNSNQPQHF.

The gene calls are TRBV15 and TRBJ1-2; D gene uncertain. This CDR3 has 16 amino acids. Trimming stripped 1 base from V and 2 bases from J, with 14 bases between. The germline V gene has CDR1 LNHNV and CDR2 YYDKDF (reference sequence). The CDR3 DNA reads TGTGCCACCAGCAGAGTGGCGGTAGTAACCAACTATGGCTACACCTTC. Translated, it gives CATSRVAVVTNYGYTF.

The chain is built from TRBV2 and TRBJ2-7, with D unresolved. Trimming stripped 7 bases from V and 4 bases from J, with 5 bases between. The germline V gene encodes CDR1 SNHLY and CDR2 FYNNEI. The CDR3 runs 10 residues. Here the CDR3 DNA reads TGTGCCAGCAAGGGTTACGAGCAGTACTTC. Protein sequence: CASKGYEQYF.

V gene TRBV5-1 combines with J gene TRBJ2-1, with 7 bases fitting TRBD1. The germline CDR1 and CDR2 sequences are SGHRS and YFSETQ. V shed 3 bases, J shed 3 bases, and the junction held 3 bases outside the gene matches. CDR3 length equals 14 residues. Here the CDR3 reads CASSWDSLYNEQFF. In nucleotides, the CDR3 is TGCGCCAGCAGCTGGGACAGCCTCTACAATGAGCAGTTCTTC.

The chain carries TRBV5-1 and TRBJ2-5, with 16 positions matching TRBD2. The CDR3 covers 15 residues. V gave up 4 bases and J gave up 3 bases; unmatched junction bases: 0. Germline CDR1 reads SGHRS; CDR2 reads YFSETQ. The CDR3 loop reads CASSGTSGGEETQYF. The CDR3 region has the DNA TGCGCCAGCAGCGGGACTAGCGGGGGGGAAGAGACCCAGTACTTC.

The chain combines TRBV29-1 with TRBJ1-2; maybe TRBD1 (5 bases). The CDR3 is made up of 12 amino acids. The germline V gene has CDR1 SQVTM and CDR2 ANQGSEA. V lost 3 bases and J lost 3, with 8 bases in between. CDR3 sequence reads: CSVEGRDYGYTF. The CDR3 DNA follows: TGCAGCGTTGAGGGACGGGACTATGGCTACACCTTC.

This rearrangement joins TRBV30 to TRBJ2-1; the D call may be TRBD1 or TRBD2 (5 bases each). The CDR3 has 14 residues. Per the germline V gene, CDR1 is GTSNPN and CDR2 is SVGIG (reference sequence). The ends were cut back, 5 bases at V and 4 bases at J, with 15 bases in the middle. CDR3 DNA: TGTGCCTGGTCCGGGACGGGGTATTACAATGAGCAGTTCTTC. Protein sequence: CAWSGTGYYNEQFF.

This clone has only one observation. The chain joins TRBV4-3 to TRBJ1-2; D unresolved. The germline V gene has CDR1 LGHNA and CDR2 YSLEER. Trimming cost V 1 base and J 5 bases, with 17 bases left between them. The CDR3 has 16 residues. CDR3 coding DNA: TGCGCCAGCAGCCAAGGGCTTTCACAGTCAACTTATGGCTACACCTTC. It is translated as CASSQGLSQSTYGYTF.

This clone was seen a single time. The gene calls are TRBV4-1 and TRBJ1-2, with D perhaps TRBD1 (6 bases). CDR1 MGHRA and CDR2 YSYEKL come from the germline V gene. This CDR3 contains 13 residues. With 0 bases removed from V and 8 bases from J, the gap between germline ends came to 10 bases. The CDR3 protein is CASSQEGGGGYTF. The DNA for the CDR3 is TGCGCCAGCAGCCAAGAGGGGGGCGGGGGCTACACCTTC.

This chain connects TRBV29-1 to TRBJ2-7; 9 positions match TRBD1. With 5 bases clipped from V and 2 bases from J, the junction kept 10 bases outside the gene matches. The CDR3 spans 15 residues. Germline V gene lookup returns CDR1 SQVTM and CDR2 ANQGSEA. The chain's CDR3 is CSVKKTGTGTYEQYF. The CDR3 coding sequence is TGCAGCGTTAAAAAAACCGGGACAGGGACCTACGAGCAGTACTTC.

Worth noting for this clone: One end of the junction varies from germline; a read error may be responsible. The CDR3 region has the DNA TGTGCCTGGAGTGTTGGAGACACAGATCAGTCCCAGCATTTT. This translates into CAWSVGDTDQSQHF. The chain links TRBV30 to TRBJ1-5; D is ambiguous. The CDR3 contains 14 residues. The V gene's germline CDR1 is GTSNPN and CDR2 SVGIG (reference sequence).

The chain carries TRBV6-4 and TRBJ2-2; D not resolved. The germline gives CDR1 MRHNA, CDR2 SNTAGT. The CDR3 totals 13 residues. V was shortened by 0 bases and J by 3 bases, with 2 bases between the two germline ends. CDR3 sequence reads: CASSDSDTGELFF. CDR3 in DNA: TGTGCCAGCAGTGACTCGGACACCGGGGAGCTGTTTTTT.

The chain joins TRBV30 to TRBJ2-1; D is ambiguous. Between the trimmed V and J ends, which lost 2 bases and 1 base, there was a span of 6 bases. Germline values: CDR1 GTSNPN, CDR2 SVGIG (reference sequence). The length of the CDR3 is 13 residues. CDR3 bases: TGTGCCTGGAGTAGGGTGTCCTACAATGAGCAGTTCTTC. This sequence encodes CAWSRVSYNEQFF.

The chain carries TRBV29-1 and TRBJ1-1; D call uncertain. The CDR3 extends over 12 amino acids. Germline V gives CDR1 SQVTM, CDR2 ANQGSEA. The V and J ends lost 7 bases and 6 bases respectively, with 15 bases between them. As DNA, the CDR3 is TGCAGCGGGGTCGAGGGTGGGGCTGAAGCTTTCTTT. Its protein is CSGVEGGAEAFF.

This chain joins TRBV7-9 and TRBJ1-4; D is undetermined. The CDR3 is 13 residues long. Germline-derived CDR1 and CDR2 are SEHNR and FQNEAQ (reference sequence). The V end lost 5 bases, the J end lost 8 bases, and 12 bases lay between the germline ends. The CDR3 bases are TGTGCCAGCAGCGCCCAAGGGCGCGAAAAACTGTTTTTT. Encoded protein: CASSAQGREKLFF.

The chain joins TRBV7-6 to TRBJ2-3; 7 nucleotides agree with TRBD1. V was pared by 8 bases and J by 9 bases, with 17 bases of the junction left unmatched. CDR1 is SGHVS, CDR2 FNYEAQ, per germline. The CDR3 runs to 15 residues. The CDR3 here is CASSQATPGGQTQYF. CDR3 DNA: TGTGCCAGCTCCCAGGCCACGCCAGGGGGTCAAACGCAGTATTTT. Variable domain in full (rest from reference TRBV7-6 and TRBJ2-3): GAGVSQSPRYKVTKRGQDVALRCDPISGHVSLYWYRQALGQGPEFLTYFNYEAQQDKSGLPNDRFSAERPEGSISTLTIQRTEQRDSAMYRCASSQATPGGQTQYFGPGTRLTVL.